The next 21 T cell receptor beta chains were all read from a single sample in a study of blood T cell repertoires in COVID-19. The assay was immunoSEQ multiplex PCR, and TCRdb's table has in-frame clones only and misses some. The sample holds 270,000 or so clones, 83% seen once. Source material: peripheral blood. The receptor set was obtained from a woman in her forties or fifties who had recovered from COVID-19.

The V call is TRBV7-3, the J call TRBJ2-1; perhaps TRBD2 as D (5 bases). Trimming stripped 3 bases from V and 6 bases from J, with 9 bases between. CDR3 length: 13 residues. In germline, CDR1 is SGHTA, CDR2 FQGTGA. The CDR3 loop reads CASSLSGVNEQFF. In nucleotides, the CDR3 is TGTGCCAGCAGCTTGAGCGGCGTCAATGAGCAGTTCTTC.

The table lists this clone with many counts. The chain has TRBV10-2 and TRBJ1-5; 7 bases map to TRBD1. The CDR3 is 14 residues long. The V gene end was trimmed by 6 bases and the J gene end by 0 bases; junction bases not matched to a gene: 2. The V gene's germline CDR1 is WSHSY and CDR2 SAAADI. CDR3 bases: TGCGCCAGCAGGCCAGGGGGTAGCAATCAGCCCCAGCATTTT. Translated: CASRPGGSNQPQHF.

This clone came up once. The J gene is TRBJ2-1, the V gene TRBV4-2, with 7 bases identical to TRBD2. From germline, CDR1 is LGHNA and CDR2 YNFKEQ. V shed 2 bases and J 4 bases; nucleotides not matched to a gene: 2. The CDR3 extends over 14 amino acids. CDR3 protein: CASSQSGTYNEQFF. DNA of the CDR3: TGTGCCAGCAGCCAAAGCGGGACTTACAATGAGCAGTTCTTC.

This rearrangement joins TRBV6-4 to TRBJ2-1; TRBD1 matches 9 bases. This CDR3 has 13 residues. Germline V gene sequence: CDR1 MRHNA, CDR2 SNTAGT. Germline trimming cut 6 bases from V and 10 bases from J; bases unmatched to any gene: 7. Here the CDR3 DNA reads TGTGCCAGCAGCCCGGGACAGGGCGGGGAGCAGTTCTTC. Its protein is CASSPGQGGEQFF.

Note on this clone: The germline gene is not matched at one end of the junction; a read error may be the cause. The V and J genes are TRBV3-1 (or the pseudogene TRBV3-2) and TRBJ2-7, with a weak D call TRBD1 (5 bases). The CDR3 spans 11 residues. Per the germline V gene, CDR1 is LGHDT and CDR2 is YNNKEL (reference sequence). CDR3 coding DNA: TGTGCCAGCAGCCAAGAGACAGAAACGGACTTC. Translating it yields CASSQETETDF.

This chain connects TRBV7-2 to TRBJ1-2; 7 positions match TRBD1. J was trimmed by 8 bases and V by 6 bases; bases with no gene match: 6. The CDR3 has 12 residues. Germline lookup yields CDR1 SGHTA and CDR2 FQGNSA. The CDR3 coding sequence is TGTGCCAGCAGGGAGGGGACAGTAGGCTACACCTTC. As protein: CASREGTVGYTF.

This chain uses TRBV7-9 with TRBJ2-1, with TRBD1 matching over 8 bases. The junction had 8 bases not matched to a gene; V was cut back by 6 bases and J by 4 bases. The CDR3 has 15 residues. Germline-derived CDR1 and CDR2 are SEHNR and FQNEAQ (reference sequence). In DNA form, the CDR3 reads TGTGCCAGCAGGAGTCCGGGACAGGAGTACAATGAGCAGTTCTTC. It encodes CASRSPGQEYNEQFF.

The genes are TRBV29-1 and TRBJ2-7; no definite D call. The CDR3 runs 12 residues. CDR1 is SQVTM, CDR2 ANQGSEA, per germline. V lost 3 bases and J 5 bases, leaving 11 bases between the germline ends. The CDR3 region is CSVDANHNEQYF. The CDR3 nucleotides read TGCAGCGTTGACGCAAACCACAACGAGCAGTACTTC.

The chain has TRBV9 and TRBJ1-1; 7 nucleotides agree with TRBD1. The CDR3 is 15 residues long. J gave up 1 base and V 0 bases, and 3 bases lay outside the gene matches. CDR1 and CDR2 (germline): SGDLS, YYNGEE. The CDR3, as DNA: TGTGCCAGCAGCGTAGGAGGGACAGCGAACACTGAAGCTTTCTTT. Its protein is CASSVGGTANTEAFF.

V and J are TRBV7-2 and TRBJ2-5, with 13 bases fitting TRBD2. The CDR3 covers 16 residues. With V trimmed by 6 bases and J by 5 bases, 9 bases remained unmatched. Looked up from germline, CDR1 is SGHTA and CDR2 is FQGNSA. DNA of the CDR3: TGTGCCAGCAGTTCCCGGACTAGCGGGAGCGTGGAGACCCAGTACTTC. Translated: CASSSRTSGSVETQYF.

The chain is built from TRBV19 and TRBJ1-2, with TRBD1 identical over 8 bases. CDR1 is LNHDA and CDR2 is SQIVND in the germline V gene (reference sequence). This CDR3 comprises 14 residues. Losses at the gene ends were 6 bases for V and 4 bases for J; bases not matched to a gene: 7. CDR3 loop: CASRLDRATYGYTF. CDR3 nucleotide sequence: TGTGCCAGTAGGTTGGACAGGGCCACCTATGGCTACACCTTC.

V and J are TRBV19 and TRBJ2-2; D perhaps matches TRBD2 (5 bases). This CDR3 contains 15 residues. Germline V gene lookup returns CDR1 LNHDA and CDR2 SQIVND (reference sequence). The V end lost 3 bases, the J end lost 5 bases, and 13 bases lay between the germline ends. CDR3 nucleotides: TGTGCCAGTAGTATCTCGGCCAGAGGGACCGGGGAGCTGTTTTTT. Translation: CASSISARGTGELFF.

The rearrangement uses TRBV5-5 and TRBJ2-2, with a tentative D call TRBD2 (5 bases). In germline, CDR1 is SGHKS, CDR2 YYEKEE (reference sequence). CDR3 length equals 16 residues. V lost 3 bases and J lost 5, with 17 bases in between. The chain's CDR3 is CASSSGGSLGTGELFF. CDR3 nucleotides: TGTGCCAGCAGCTCAGGTGGGAGTTTGGGGACCGGGGAGCTGTTTTTT.

This chain links TRBV11-2 with TRBJ2-4, with 7 bases fitting TRBD1. Trimming at V came to 4 bases and at J to 4 bases, leaving 7 bases not matched to a gene. The germline V gene has CDR1 SGHAT and CDR2 FQNNGV. This CDR3 is built from 15 residues. This chain's CDR3 is CASSSPRGIKNIQYF. The CDR3 nucleotides are TGTGCCAGCAGCTCCCCCAGGGGGATAAAAAACATTCAGTACTTC.

V and J are TRBV27 and TRBJ2-7, with 11 positions matching TRBD2. The germline V gene encodes CDR1 MNHEY and CDR2 SMNVEV (reference sequence). Trimming took 4 bases from V and 3 from J; bases not matched to a gene: 2. This CDR3 has 14 amino acids. The CDR3 coding sequence is TGTGCCAGCAGTTATAGCGGGAGGGGCTACGAGCAGTACTTC. Its translation: CASSYSGRGYEQYF.

The genes are TRBV18 and TRBJ1-4; D is ambiguous. Germline values: CDR1 KGHSH, CDR2 LQKENI. The CDR3 consists of 14 residues. The V gene lost 5 bases and the J gene lost 0 bases, with 7 bases spanning the gap. The CDR3 sequence: CASSVSATNEKLFF. The CDR3 DNA is TGTGCCAGCTCAGTGTCAGCAACTAATGAAAAACTGTTTTTT.

This chain joins TRBV9 and TRBJ2-5; 8 nucleotides agree with TRBD1. Per the germline V gene, CDR1 is SGDLS and CDR2 is YYNGEE. The CDR3 covers 13 residues. The junction had 7 bases not matched to a gene; V was cut back by 7 bases and J by 5 bases. The CDR3 loop reads CASGQGRGETQYF. CDR3 DNA: TGTGCCAGCGGACAGGGACGAGGTGAGACCCAGTACTTC. The full variable domain, rest sourced from reference TRBV9 and TRBJ2-5, is DSGVTQTPKHLITATGQRVTLRCSPRSGDLSVYWYQQSLDQGLQFLIQYYNGEERAKGNILERFSAQQFPDLHSELNLSSLELGDSALYFCASGQGRGETQYFGPGTRLLVL.

The chain combines TRBV30 with TRBJ2-7; D might be TRBD1 (6 bases). The ends were cut back, 3 bases at V and 5 bases at J, with 14 bases in the middle. Germline V gives CDR1 GTSNPN, CDR2 SVGIG (reference sequence). The CDR3 runs 13 residues. The CDR3 sequence is CAWRPGTSDEQYF. Here the CDR3 DNA reads TGTGCCTGGAGACCAGGGACATCCGACGAGCAGTACTTC.

This chain links TRBV10-3 with TRBJ1-1; TRBD1 matches 7 bases. V lost 6 bases and J lost 1; bases outside the gene matches: 5. CDR1 is ENHRY, CDR2 SYGVKD, per germline. The CDR3 spans 14 residues. The DNA of the CDR3 is TGTGCCATCAGGGGGACAGAGAGGAACACTGAAGCTTTCTTT. Residues: CAIRGTERNTEAFF.

The V and J genes are TRBV28 and TRBJ1-2; D might be TRBD1 (6 bases). The CDR3 sequence is 14 residues long. Germline lookup yields CDR1 MDHEN and CDR2 SYDVKM. V was shortened by 4 bases and J by 4 bases, with 13 bases between the two germline ends. CDR3 sequence reads: CASSSPKTGYGYTF. The CDR3 DNA sequence: TGTGCCAGCAGTTCCCCTAAGACAGGCTATGGCTACACCTTC.

Comments on this clone: An end of the junction differs from the germline gene, which may be a read error. This chain connects TRBV29-1 to TRBJ1-1; D is undetermined. Germline CDR1 reads SQVTM; CDR2 reads ANQGSEA. The CDR3 is 10 amino acids. The CDR3 bases are TGCAGCGTCGGGAACGCTGAAGCTTTCTTT. This translates into CSVGNAEAFF.